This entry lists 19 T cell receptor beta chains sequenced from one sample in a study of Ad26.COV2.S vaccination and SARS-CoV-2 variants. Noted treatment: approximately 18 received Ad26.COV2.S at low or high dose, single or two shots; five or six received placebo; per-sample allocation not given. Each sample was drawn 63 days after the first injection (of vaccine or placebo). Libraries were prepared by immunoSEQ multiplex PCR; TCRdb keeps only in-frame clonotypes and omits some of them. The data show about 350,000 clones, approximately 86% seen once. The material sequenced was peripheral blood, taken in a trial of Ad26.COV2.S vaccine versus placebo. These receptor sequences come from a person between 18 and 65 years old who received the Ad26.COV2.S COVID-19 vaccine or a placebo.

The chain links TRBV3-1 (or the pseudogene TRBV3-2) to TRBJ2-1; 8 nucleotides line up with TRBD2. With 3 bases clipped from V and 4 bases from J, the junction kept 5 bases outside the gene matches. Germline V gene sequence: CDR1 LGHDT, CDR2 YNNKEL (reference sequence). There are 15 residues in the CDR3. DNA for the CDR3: TGTGCCAGCAGCCAGCAGGCGGGAGGATACAATGAGCAGTTCTTC. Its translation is CASSQQAGGYNEQFF.

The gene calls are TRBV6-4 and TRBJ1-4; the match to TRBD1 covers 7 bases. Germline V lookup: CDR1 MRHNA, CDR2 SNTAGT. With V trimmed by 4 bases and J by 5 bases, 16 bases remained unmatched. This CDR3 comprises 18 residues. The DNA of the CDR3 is TGTGCCAGCAGTGTCCCCGGGGACAGCTCATCTCAAAATGAAAAACTGTTTTTT. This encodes CASSVPGDSSSQNEKLFF.

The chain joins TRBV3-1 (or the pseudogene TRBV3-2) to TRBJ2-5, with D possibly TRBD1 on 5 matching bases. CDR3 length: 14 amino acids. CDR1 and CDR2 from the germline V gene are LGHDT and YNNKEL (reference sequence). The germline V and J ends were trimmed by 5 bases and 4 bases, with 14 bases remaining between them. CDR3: CASSSQWGRETQYF. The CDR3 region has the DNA TGTGCCAGCAGCTCCCAGTGGGGCCGAGAGACCCAGTACTTC.

Here the CDR3 DNA reads TGTGCCAGCAGCTTAGGAGGAATCTCTGGAAACACCATATATTTT. Its translation is CASSLGGISGNTIYF. The chain recombines TRBV5-4 with TRBJ1-3; D remains unclear. Between the trimmed V and J ends, which lost 2 bases and 0 bases, there was a span of 9 bases. CDR3 length: 15 amino acids. CDR1 and CDR2 (germline): SGHNT, YYREEE (reference sequence).

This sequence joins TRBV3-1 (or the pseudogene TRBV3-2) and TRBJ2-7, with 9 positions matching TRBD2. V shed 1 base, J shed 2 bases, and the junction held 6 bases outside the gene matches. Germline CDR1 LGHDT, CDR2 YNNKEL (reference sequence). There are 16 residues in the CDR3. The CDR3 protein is CASSQVTSGLPYEQYF. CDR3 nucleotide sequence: TGTGCCAGCAGCCAAGTAACTAGCGGGTTACCCTACGAGCAGTACTTC.

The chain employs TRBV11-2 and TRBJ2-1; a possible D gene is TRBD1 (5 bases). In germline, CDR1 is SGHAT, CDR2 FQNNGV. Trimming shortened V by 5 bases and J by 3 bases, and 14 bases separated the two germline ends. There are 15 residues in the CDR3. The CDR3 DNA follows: TGTGCCAGCAGCGCCCCAGGGAAATACTACAATGAGCAGTTCTTC. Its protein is CASSAPGKYYNEQFF. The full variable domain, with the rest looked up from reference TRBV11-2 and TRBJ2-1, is EAGVAQSPRYKIIEKRQSVAFWCNPISGHATLYWYQQILGQGPKLLIQFQNNGVVDDSQLPKDRFSAERLKGVDSTLKIQPAKLEDSAVYLCASSAPGKYYNEQFFGPGTRLTVL.

CDR3 nucleotides: TGTGCCACCCTCCCGGGAGTCGCTGAAGCTTTCTTT. Amino acids: CATLPGVAEAFF. The V call is TRBV11-2, the J call TRBJ1-1; the D is unclear. From germline, CDR1 is SGHAT and CDR2 FQNNGV. The CDR3 runs 12 residues. Trimming shortened V by 10 bases and J by 6 bases, and 15 bases separated the two germline ends.

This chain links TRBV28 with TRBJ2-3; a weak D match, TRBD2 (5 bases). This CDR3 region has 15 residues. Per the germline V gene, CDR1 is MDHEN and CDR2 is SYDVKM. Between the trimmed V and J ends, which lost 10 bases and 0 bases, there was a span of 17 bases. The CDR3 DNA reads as TGTGCCACTACGGACTGGCAAACTAGCACAGATACGCAGTATTTT. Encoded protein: CATTDWQTSTDTQYF.

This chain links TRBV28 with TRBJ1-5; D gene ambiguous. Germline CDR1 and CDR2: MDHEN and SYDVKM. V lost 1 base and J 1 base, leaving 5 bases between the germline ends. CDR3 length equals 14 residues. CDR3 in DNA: TGTGCCAGCAGTTTATTCAGGAGCAATCAGCCCCAGCATTTT. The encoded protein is CASSLFRSNQPQHF.

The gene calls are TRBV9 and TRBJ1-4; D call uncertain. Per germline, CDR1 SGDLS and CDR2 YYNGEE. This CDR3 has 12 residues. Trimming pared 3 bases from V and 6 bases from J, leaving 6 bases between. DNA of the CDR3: TGTGCCAGCAGCGGGCGTGATGAAAAACTGTTTTTT. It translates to CASSGRDEKLFF.

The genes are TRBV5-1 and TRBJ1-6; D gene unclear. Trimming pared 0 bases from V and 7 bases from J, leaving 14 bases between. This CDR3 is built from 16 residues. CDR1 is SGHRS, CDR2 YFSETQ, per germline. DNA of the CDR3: TGCGCCAGCAGCTTGGAATTGGCAGGTGTAAATTCACCCCTCCACTTT. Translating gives CASSLELAGVNSPLHF.

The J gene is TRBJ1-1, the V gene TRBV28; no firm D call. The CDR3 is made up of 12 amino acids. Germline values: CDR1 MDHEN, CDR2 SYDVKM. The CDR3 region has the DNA TGTGTTGCCGGGGTGTTGAACACTGAAGCTTTCTTT. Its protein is CVAGVLNTEAFF.

As DNA, the CDR3 is TGCGCCAGCAGCCGCCAGGCAGGGGGCGCCCGCACCGGGGAGCTGTTTTTT. It codes for CASSRQAGGARTGELFF. The chain employs TRBV4-3 and TRBJ2-2; 8 nucleotides match TRBD1. Germline V gene data show CDR1 as LGHNA and CDR2 as YSLEER. This CDR3 region has 17 residues. V shed 4 bases and J 4 bases; nucleotides not matched to a gene: 11.

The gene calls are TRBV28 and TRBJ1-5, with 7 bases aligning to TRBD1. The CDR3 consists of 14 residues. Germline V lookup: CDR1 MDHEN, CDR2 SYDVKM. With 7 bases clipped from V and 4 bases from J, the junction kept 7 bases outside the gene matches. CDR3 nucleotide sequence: TGTGCCAGCAAATCCCCAGGGGGAAATCAGCCCCAGCATTTT. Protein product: CASKSPGGNQPQHF.

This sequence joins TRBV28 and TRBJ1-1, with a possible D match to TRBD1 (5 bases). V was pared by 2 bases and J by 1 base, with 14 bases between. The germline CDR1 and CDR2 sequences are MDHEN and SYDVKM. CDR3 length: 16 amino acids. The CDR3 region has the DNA TGTGCCAGCAGTTTAATGTGGGGCTCGGGGAACACTGAAGCTTTCTTT. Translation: CASSLMWGSGNTEAFF.

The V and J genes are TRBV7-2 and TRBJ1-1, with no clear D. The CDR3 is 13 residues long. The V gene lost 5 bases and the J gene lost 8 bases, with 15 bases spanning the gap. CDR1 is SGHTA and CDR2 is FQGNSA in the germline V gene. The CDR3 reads CASSQQLWVEAFF. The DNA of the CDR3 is TGTGCCAGCAGCCAGCAGTTGTGGGTCGAAGCTTTCTTT.

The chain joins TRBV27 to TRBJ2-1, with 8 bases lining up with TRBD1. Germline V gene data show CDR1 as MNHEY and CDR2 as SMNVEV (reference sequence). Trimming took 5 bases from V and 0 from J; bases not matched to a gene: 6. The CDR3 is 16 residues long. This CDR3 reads CASSVDRDSSYNEQFF. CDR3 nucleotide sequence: TGTGCCAGCAGTGTGGACAGGGACAGCTCCTACAATGAGCAGTTCTTC.

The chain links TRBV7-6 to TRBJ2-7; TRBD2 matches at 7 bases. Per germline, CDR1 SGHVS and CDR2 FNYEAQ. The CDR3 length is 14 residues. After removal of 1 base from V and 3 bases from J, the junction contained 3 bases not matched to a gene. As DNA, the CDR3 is TGTGCCAGCAGCTTAGACCCTAGCGGCTACGAGCAGTACTTC. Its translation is CASSLDPSGYEQYF.

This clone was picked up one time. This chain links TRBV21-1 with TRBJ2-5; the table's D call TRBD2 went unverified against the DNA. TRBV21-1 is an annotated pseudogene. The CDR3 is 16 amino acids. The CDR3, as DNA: TGTGCCAGCAGCAACGTAGCGGGAGGGAAATGGGAGACCCAGTACTTC. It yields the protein CASSNVAGGKWETQYF.